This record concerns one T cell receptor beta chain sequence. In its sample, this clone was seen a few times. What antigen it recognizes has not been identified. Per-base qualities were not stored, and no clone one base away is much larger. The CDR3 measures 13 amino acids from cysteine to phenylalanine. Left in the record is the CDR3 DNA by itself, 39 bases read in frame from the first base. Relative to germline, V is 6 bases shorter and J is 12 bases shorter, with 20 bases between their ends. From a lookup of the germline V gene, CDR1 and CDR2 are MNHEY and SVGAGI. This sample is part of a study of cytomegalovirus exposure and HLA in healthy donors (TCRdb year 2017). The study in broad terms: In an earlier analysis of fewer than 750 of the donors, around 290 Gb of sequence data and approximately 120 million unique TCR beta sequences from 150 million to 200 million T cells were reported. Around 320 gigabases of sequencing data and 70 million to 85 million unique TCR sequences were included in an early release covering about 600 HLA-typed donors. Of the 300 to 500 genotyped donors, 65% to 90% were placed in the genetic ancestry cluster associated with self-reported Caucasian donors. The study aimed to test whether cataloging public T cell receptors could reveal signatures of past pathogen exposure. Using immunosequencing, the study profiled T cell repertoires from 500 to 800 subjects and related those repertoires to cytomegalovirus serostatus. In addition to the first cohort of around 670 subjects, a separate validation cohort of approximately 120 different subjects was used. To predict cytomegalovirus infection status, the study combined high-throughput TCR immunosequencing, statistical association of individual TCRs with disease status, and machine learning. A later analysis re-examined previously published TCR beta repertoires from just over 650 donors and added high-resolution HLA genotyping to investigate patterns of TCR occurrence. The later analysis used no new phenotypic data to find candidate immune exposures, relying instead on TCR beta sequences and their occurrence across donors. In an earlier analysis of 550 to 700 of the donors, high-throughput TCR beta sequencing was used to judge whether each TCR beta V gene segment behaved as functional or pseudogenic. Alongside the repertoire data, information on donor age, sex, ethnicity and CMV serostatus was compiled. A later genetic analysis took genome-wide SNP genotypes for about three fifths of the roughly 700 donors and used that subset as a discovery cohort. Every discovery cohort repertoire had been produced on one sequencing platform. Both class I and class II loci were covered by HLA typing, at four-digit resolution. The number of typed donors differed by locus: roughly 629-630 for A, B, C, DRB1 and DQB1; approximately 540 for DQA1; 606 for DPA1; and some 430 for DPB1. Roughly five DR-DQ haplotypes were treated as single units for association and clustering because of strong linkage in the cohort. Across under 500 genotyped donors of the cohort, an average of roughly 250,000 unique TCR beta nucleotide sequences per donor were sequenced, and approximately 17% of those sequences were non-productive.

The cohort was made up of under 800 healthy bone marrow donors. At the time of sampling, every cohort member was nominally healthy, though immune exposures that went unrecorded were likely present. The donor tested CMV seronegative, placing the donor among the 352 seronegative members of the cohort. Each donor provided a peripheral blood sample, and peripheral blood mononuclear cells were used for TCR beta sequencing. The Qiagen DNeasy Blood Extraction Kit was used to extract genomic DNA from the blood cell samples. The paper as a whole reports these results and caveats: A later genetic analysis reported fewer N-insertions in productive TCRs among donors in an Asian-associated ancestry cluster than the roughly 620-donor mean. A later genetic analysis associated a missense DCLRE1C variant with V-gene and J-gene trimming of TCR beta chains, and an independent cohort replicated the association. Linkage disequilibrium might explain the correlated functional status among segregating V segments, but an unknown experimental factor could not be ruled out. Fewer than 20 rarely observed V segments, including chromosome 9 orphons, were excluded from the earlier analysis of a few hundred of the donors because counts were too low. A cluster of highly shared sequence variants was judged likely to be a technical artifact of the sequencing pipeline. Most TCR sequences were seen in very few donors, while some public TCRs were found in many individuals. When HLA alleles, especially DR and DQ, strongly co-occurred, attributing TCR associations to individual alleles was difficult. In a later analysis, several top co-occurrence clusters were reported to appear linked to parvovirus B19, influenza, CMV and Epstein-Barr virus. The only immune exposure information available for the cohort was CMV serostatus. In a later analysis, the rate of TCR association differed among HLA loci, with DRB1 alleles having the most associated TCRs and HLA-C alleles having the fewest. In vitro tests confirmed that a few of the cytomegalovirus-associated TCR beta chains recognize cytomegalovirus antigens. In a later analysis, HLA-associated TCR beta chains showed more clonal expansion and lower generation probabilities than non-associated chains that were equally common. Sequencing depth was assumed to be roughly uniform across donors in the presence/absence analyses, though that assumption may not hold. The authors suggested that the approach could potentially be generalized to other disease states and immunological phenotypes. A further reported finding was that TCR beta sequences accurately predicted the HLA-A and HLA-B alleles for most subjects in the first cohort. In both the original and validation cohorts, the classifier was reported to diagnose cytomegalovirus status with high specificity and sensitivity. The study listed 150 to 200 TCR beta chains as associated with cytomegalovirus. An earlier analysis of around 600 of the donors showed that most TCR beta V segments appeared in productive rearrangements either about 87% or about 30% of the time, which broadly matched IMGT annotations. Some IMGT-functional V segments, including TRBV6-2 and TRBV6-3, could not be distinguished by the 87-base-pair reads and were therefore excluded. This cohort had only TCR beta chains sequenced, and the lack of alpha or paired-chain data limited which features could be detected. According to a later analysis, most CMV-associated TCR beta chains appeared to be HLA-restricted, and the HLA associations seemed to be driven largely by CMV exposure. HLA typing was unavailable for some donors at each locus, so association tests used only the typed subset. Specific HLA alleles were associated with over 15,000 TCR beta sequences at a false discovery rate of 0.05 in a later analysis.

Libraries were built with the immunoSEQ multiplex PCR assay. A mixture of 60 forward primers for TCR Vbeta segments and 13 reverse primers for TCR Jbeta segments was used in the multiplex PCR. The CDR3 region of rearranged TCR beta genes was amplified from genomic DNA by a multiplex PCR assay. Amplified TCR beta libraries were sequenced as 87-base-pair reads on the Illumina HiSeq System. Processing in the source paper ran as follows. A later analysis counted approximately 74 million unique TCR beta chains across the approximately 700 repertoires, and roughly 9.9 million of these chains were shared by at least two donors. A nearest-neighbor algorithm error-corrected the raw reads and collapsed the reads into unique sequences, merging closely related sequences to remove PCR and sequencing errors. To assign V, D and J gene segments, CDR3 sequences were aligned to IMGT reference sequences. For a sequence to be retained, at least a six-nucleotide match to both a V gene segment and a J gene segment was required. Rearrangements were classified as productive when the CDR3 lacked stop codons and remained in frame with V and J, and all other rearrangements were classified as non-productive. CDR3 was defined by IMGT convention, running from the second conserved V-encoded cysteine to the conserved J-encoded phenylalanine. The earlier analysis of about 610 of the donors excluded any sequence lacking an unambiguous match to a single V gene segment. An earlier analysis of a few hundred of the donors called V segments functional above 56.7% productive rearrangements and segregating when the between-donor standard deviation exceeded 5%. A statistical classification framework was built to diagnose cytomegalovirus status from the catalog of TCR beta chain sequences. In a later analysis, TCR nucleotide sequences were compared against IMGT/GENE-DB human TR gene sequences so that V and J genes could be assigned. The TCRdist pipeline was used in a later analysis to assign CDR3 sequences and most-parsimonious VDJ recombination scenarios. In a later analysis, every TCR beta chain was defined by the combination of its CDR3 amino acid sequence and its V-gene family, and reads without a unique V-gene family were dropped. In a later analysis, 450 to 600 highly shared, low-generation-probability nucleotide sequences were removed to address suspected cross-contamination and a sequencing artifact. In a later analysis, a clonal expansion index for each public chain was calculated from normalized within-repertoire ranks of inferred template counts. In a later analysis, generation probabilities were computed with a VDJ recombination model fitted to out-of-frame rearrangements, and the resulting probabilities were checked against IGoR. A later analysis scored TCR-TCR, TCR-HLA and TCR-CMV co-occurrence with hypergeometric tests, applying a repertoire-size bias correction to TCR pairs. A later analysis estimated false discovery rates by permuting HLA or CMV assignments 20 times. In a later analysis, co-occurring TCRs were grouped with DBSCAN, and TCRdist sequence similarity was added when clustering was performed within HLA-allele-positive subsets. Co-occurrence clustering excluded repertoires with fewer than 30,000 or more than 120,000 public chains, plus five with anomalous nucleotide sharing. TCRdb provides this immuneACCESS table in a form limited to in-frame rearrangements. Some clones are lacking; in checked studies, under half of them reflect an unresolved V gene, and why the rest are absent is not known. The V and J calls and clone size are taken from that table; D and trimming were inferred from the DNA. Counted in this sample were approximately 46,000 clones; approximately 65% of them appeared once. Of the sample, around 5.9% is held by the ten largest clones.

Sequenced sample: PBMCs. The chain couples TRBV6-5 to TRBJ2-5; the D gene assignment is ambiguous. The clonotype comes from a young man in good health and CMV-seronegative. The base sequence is TGTGCCAGCAGCTCGAGGCTCCAAGAGAACAAGTACTTC. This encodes CASSSRLQENKYF.